The 6 T cell receptor beta chains below come from one sample, sequenced in a study of TIL therapy for anti-PD-1-resistant metastatic lung cancer. This was the immunoSEQ v3 assay. Using immunoSEQ multiplex PCR, the repertoire was profiled, and TCRdb retains in-frame clones only, with some absent. The sample holds tens of thousands of clones, roughly 85% seen once. The sample's time point: pre-treatment sample, taken before nivolumab and TIL therapy. The sample in question was blood, obtained at baseline. The origin of the receptors is a man between 65 and 80 years old with non-small cell lung cancer.

The genes are TRBV5-1 and TRBJ2-7; 9 bases agree with TRBD2. The CDR3 loop spans 15 amino acids. Germline V CDR1 and CDR2: SGHRS, YFSETQ. Unmatched junction bases numbered 11, after V lost 4 bases and J lost 6 bases. DNA for the CDR3: TGCGCCAGCAGCCCGGGGGCTAGCGGGATTTTCGAGCAGTACTTC. Amino acid sequence: CASSPGASGIFEQYF. Full variable domain (outside the CDR3, taken from reference TRBV5-1 and TRBJ2-7): KAGVTQTPRYLIKTRGQQVTLSCSPISGHRSVSWYQQTPGQGLQFLFEYFSETQRNKGNFPGRFSGRQFSNSRSEMNVSTLELGDSALYLCASSPGASGIFEQYFGPGTRLTVT.

The V and J genes are TRBV9 and TRBJ1-1; D call uncertain. CDR3 length equals 16 residues. Germline V gene data show CDR1 as SGDLS and CDR2 as YYNGEE. V lost 0 bases to trimming and J lost 0 bases, with 12 bases between them. CDR3 residues: CASSVAPFTMNTEAFF. The CDR3 DNA is TGTGCCAGCAGCGTAGCCCCTTTTACAATGAACACTGAAGCTTTCTTT.

This clone was detected only a few times. This rearrangement joins TRBV5-1 to TRBJ1-2, with a weak D call TRBD1 (5 bases). The length of the CDR3 is 12 residues. V lost 2 bases and J lost 7, with 9 bases in between. Germline CDR1 SGHRS, CDR2 YFSETQ. In DNA form, the CDR3 reads TGCGCCAGCAGCTTTTCTACAGGTGGCTACACCTTC. It codes for CASSFSTGGYTF.

V is TRBV6-8 and J is TRBJ1-3; 10 bases are a match to TRBD1. V shed 4 bases and J 3 bases; nucleotides not matched to a gene: 12. Looked up from germline, CDR1 is MNHGY and CDR2 is SAAAGT. The CDR3 length is 18 residues. The chain's CDR3 is CASSSRSGDRGGGNTIYF. The CDR3 bases are TGTGCCAGCAGTTCAAGGTCGGGGGACAGGGGAGGTGGAAACACCATATATTTT.

The J gene is TRBJ2-1, the V gene TRBV5-1, with D perhaps TRBD1 (6 bases). Trimming took 1 base from V and 4 from J, leaving 9 bases between them. The germline V gene encodes CDR1 SGHRS and CDR2 YFSETQ. The CDR3 consists of 14 residues. The DNA for the CDR3 is TGCGCCAGCAGCTTGAGGCAGGGGTACAATGAGCAGTTCTTC. This codes for CASSLRQGYNEQFF.

CDR3 sequence (DNA): TGCAGCGTTGCAGGCAACGGGCAACAAGAGACCCAGTACTTC. Residues: CSVAGNGQQETQYF. The J gene is TRBJ2-5, the V gene TRBV29-1, with D unclear. V was cut by 4 bases and J by 2 bases, with 14 bases left in between. This CDR3 has 14 amino acids. The germline CDR1 and CDR2 sequences are SQVTM and ANQGSEA.